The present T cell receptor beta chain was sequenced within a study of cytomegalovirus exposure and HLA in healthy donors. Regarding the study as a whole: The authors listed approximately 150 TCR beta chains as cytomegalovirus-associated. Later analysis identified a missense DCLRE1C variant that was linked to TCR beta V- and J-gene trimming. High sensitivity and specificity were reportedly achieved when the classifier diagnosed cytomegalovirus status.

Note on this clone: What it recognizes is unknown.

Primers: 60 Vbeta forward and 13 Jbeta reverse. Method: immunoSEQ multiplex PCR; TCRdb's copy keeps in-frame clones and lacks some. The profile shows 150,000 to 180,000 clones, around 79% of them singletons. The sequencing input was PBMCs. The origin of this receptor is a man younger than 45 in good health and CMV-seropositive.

The chain's CDR3 is CASSIMASLNTEAFF. CDR3 nucleotides: TGTGCCAGTAGTATAATGGCATCTCTGAACACTGAAGCTTTCTTT. The J gene is TRBJ1-1, the V gene TRBV19; D is unclear. Germline V gene sequence: CDR1 LNHDA, CDR2 SQIVND (reference sequence). This CDR3 comprises 15 residues. V dropped 2 bases and J dropped 0 bases, with 10 bases sitting between them.